This TCR beta chain was found in a study of control samples from healthy donors and cancer patients. The V end was cut by 2 bases, the J end by 0 bases, with 14 bases between. There are 17 residues in the CDR3. Germline-derived CDR1 and CDR2 are SGHAT and FQNNGV. The data were produced by immunoSEQ multiplex PCR, yet TCRdb's version contains in-frame clones alone and is incomplete. The sample contains 70,000 or so clones, under 90% of which appear only once. Sequencing was carried out using blood. The receptor was derived from a man in his forties or fifties in good health. The V gene is TRBV11-2, the J gene TRBJ1-3, with D perhaps matching TRBD1 (5 bases). CDR3 DNA sequence: TGTGCCAGCAGCTTATCCTTCTCAGGGAGCTCTGGAAACACCATATATTTT. Amino acid sequence: CASSLSFSGSSGNTIYF.